This T cell receptor beta chain came from a study of PD-L1 blockade in urothelial cancer. Whole-study context: Intravenous atezolizumab, 1,200 mg every 3 weeks, was begun by patients around 2014. Samples of blood were analyzed 3 weeks (second dose) and 6 weeks after treatment start. Blood samples contained a median 141,255 T cells.

Sequencing was performed with immunoSEQ multiplex PCR; in TCRdb, only in-frame clones are kept and a portion is missing. Of 100,000 to 150,000 clones listed, about 82% were seen once; the top ten hold roughly 2.3%. V lost 1 base to trimming and J lost 2 bases; unmatched junction nucleotides: 2. CDR3 length: 14 residues. In germline, CDR1 is MDHEN, CDR2 SYDVKM. Documented time point: peripheral blood 6 weeks after treatment start. The receptor was derived from a man aged 45-60 years with urothelial cancer. V gene TRBV28 combines with J gene TRBJ2-7; TRBD2 aligns across 7 bases. Sequences were derived from PBMCs, sampled around atezolizumab (anti-PD-L1) treatment. CDR3 nucleotides: TGTGCCAGCAGTTTATACCGGGGGGCCTACGAGCAGTACTTC. Translation: CASSLYRGAYEQYF.